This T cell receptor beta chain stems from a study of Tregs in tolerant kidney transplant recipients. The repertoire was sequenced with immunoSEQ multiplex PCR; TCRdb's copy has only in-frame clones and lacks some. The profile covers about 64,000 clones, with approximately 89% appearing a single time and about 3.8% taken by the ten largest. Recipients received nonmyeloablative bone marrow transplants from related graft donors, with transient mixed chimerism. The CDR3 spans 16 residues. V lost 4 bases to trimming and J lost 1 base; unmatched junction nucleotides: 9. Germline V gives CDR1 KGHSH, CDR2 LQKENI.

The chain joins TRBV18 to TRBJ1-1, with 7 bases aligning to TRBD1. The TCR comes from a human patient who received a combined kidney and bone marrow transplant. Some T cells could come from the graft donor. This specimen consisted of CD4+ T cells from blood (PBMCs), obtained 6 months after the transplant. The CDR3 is CASSLAPGGRNTEAFF. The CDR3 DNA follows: TGTGCCAGCTCACTCGCCCCAGGGGGACGGAACACTGAAGCTTTCTTT.